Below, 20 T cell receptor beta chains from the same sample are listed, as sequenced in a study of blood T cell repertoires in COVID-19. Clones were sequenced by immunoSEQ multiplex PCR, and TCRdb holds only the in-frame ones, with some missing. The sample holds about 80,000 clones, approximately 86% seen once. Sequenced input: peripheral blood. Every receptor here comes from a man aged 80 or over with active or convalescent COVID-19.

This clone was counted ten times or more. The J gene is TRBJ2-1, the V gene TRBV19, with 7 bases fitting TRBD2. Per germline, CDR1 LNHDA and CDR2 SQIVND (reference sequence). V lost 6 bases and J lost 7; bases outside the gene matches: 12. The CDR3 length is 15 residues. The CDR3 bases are TGTGCCAGTAGCAAAGGTGGGAGGGCGGTAAATGAGCAGTTCTTC. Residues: CASSKGGRAVNEQFF. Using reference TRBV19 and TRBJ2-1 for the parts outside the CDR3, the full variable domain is DGGITQSPKYLFRKEGQNVTLSCEQNLNHDAMYWYRQDPGQGLRLIYYSQIVNDFQKGDIAEGYSVSREKKESFPLTVTSAQKNPTAFYLCASSKGGRAVNEQFFGPGTRLTVL.

CDR3 DNA sequence: TGTGCCAGCAGCCGAACAGGGGACCCCTGGGGGCCCCAGCATTTT. Translation gives CASSRTGDPWGPQHF. J is TRBJ1-5 and V is TRBV5-5; the match to TRBD1 covers 7 bases. Germline V lookup: CDR1 SGHKS, CDR2 YYEKEE (reference sequence). CDR3 length: 15 amino acids. Trimming cost V 4 bases and J 9 bases; bases outside gene matches: 13.

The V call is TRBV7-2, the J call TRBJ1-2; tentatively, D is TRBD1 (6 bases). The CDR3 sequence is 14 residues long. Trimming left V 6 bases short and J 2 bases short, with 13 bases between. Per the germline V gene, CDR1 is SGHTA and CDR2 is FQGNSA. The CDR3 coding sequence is TGTGCCAGCAGGAGGGGGACGGAAAACTATGGCTACACCTTC. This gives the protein CASRRGTENYGYTF.

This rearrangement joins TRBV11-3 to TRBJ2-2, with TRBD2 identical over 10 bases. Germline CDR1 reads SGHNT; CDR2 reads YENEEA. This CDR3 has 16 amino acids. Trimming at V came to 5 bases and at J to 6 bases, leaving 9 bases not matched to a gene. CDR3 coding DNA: TGTGCCAGCAGCCCCCGAGGTAGCGGGAGGCCCGGGGAGCTGTTTTTT. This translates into CASSPRGSGRPGELFF.

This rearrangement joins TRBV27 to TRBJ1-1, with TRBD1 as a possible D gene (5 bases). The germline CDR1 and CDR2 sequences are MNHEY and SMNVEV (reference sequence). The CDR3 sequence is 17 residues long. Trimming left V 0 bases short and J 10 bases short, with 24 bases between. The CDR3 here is CASSLSITWARVFGAFF. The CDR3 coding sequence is TGTGCCAGCAGTTTATCGATAACGTGGGCCAGGGTCTTCGGAGCTTTCTTT.

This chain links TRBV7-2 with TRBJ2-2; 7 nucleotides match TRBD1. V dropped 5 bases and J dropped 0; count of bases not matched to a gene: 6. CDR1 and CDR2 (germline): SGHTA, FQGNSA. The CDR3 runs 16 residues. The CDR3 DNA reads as TGTGCCAGCAGCACCACCGGGACAGCGAACACCGGGGAGCTGTTTTTT. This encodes CASSTTGTANTGELFF.

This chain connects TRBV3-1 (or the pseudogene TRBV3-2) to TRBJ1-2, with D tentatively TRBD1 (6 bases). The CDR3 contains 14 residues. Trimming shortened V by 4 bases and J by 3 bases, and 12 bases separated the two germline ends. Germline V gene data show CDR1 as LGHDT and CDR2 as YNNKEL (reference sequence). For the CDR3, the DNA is TGTGCCAGCAGCCGGGCAGGGGTTGACTATGGCTACACCTTC. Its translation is CASSRAGVDYGYTF.

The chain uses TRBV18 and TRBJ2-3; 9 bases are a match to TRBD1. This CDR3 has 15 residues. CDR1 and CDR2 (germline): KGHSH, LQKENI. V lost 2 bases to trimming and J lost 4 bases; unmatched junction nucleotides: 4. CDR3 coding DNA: TGTGCCAGCTCACCAACAGGGGGCCCGGCAGATACGCAGTATTTT. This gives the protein CASSPTGGPADTQYF.

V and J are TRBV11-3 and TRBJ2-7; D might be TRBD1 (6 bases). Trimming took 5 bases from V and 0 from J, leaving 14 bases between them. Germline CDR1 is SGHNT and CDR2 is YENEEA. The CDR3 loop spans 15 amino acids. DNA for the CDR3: TGTGCCAGCAGCCATCTACGGGACACCTCCTACGAGCAGTACGTC. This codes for CASSHLRDTSYEQYV.

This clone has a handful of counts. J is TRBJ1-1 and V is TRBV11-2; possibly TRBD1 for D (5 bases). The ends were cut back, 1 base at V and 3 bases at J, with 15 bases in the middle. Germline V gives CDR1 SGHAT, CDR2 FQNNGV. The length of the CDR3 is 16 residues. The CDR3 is CASSLGGGRLYTEAFF. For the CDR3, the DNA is TGTGCCAGCAGCTTAGGGGGCGGGAGGCTGTACACTGAAGCTTTCTTT.

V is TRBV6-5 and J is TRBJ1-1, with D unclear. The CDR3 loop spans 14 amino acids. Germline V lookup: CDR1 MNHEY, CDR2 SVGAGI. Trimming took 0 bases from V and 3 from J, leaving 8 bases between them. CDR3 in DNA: TGTGCCAGCAGTTACTCGTTCGGGGACACTGAAGCTTTCTTT. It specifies CASSYSFGDTEAFF.

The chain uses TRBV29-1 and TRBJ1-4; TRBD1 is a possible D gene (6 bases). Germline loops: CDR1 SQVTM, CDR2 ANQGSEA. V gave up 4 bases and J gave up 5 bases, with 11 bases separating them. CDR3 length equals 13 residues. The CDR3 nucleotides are TGCAGCGTTGCTAAGGGGGGGAATGAAAAACTGTTTTTT. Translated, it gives CSVAKGGNEKLFF.

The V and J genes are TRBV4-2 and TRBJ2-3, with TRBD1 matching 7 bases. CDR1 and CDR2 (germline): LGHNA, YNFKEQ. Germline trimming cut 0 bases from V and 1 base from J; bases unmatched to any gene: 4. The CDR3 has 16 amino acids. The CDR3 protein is CASSQDIGTGTDTQYF. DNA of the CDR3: TGTGCCAGCAGCCAAGATATTGGGACAGGCACAGATACGCAGTATTTT.

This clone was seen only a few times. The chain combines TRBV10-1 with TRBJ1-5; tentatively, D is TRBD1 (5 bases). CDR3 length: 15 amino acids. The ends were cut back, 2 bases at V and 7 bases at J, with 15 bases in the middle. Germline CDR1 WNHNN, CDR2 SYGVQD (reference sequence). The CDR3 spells CASSEDDFGGQPQHF. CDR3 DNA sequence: TGCGCCAGCAGTGAGGATGACTTCGGGGGGCAGCCCCAGCATTTT.

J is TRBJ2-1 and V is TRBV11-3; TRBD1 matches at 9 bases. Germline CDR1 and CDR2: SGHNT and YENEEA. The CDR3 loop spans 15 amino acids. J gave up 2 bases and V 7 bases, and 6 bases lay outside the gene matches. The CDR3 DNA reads TGTGCCAGCACTCCTCGGGACAGGGCCTACAATGAGCAGTTCTTC. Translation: CASTPRDRAYNEQFF.

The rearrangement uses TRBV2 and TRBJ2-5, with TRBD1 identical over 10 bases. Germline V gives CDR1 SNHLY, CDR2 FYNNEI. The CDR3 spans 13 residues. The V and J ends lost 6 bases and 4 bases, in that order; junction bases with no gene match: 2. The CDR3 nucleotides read TGTGCCAGCAGGGGGGACAGGGGAGAGACCCAGTACTTC. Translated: CASRGDRGETQYF.

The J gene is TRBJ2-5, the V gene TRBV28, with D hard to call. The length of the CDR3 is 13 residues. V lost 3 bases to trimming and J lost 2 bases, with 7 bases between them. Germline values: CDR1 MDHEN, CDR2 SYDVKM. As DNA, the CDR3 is TGTGCCAGCAGTTTGGTACAGCAAGAGACCCAGTACTTC. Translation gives CASSLVQQETQYF.

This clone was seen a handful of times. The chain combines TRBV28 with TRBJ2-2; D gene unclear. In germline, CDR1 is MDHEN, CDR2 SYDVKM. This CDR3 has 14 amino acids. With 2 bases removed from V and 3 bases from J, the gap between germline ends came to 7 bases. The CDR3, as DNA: TGTGCCAGCAGTTTAGGGCCCCACACCGGGGAGCTGTTTTTT. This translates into CASSLGPHTGELFF.

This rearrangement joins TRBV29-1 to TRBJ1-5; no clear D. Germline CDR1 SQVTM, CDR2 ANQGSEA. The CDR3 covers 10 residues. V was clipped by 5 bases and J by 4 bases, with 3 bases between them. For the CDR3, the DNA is TGCAGCGTTCATAATCAGCCCCAGCATTTT. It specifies CSVHNQPQHF. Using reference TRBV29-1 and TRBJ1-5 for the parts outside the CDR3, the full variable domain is SAVISQKPSRDICQRGTSLTIQCQVDSQVTMMFWYRQQPGQSLTLIATANQGSEATYESGFVIDKFPISRPNLTFSTLTVSNMSPEDSSIYLCSVHNQPQHFGDGTRLSIL.

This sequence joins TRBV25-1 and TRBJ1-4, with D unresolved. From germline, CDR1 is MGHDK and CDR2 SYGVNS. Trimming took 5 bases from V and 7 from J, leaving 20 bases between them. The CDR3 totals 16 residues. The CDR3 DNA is TGTGCCAGCAGTCTGAAAGGCCGGGTCCCGCTTGAAAAACTGTTTTTT. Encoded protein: CASSLKGRVPLEKLFF.